This TCR beta chain was retrieved from a study of blood T cell repertoires in COVID-19. This CDR3 region has 15 residues. V lost 6 bases to trimming and J lost 8 bases; unmatched junction nucleotides: 6. Germline CDR1 MRHNA, CDR2 SNTAGT. This table comes from immunoSEQ multiplex PCR, and its TCRdb copy is limited to in-frame clones, with some not included. The sample carries about 53,000 clones, 86% recorded once. The V gene is TRBV6-4, the J gene TRBJ2-3, with TRBD2 identical over 15 bases. The material sequenced was peripheral blood. The TCR was taken from an older man with acute or convalescent COVID-19. CDR3 DNA: TGTGCCAGCAGCTCGGGACTAGCGGGGGGTACTACGCAGTATTTT. Translation gives CASSSGLAGGTTQYF.